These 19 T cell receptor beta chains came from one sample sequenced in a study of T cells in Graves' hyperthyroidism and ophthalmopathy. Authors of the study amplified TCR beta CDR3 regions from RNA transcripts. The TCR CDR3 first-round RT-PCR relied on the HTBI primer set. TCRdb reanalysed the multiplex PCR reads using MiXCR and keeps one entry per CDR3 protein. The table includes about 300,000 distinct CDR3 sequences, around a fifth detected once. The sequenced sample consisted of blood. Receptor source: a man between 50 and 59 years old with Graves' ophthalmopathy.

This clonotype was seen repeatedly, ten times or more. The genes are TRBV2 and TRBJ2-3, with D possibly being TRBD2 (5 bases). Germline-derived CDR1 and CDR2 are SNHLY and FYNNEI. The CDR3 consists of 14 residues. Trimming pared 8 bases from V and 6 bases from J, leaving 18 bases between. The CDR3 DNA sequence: TGTGCCAGCGCCCTCCTGACCTCGGGGGATACGCAGTATTTT. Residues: CASALLTSGDTQYF. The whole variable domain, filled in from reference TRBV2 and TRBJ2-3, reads EPEVTQTPSHQVTQMGQEVILRCVPISNHLYFYWYRQILGQKVEFLVSFYNNEISEKSEIFDDQFSVERPDGSNFTLKIRSTKLEDSAMYFCASALLTSGDTQYFGPGTRLTVL.

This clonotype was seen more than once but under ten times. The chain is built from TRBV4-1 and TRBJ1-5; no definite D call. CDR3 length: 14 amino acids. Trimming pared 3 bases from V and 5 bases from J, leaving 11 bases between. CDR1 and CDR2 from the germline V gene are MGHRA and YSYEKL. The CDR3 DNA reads TGCGCCAGCAGCCACTCCCTGGGTGATCAGCCCCAGCATTTT. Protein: CASSHSLGDQPQHF.

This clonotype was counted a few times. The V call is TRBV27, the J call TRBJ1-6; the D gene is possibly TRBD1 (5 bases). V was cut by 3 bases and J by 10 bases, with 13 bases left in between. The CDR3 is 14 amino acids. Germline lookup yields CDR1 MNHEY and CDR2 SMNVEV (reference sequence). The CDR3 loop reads CASSLWGLGSPLHF. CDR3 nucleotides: TGTGCCAGCAGTTTGTGGGGACTAGGGTCACCCCTCCACTTT.

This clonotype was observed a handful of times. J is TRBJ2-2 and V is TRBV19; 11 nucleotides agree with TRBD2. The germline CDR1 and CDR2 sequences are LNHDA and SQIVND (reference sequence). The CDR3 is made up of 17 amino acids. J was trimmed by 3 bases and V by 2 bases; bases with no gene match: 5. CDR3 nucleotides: TGTGCCAGTAGTATAAGGGGGACTAGCGGACACACCGGGGAGCTGTTTTTT. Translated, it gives CASSIRGTSGHTGELFF.

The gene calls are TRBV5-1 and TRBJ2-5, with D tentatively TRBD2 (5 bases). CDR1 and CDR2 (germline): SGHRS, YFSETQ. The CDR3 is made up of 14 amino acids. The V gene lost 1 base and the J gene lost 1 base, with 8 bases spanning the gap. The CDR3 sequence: CASSLSLAQETQYF. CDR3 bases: TGCGCCAGCAGCTTGAGTCTAGCCCAAGAGACCCAGTACTTC.

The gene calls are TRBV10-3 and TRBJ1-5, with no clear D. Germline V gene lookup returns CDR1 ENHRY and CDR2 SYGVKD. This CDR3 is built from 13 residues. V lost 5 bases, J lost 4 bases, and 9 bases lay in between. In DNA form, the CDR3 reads TGTGCCATCAGTATCTGGGAGAATCAGCCCCAGCATTTT. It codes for CAISIWENQPQHF.

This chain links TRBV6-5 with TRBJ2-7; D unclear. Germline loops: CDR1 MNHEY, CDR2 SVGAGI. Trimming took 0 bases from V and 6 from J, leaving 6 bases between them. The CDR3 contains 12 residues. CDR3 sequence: CASSYSGREQYF. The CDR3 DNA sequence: TGTGCCAGCAGTTACTCTGGGCGCGAGCAGTACTTC.

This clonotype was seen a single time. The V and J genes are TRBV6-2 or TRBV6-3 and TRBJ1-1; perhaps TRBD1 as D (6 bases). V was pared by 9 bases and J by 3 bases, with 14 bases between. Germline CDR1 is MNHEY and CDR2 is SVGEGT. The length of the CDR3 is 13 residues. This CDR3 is CASYRVVDTEAFF. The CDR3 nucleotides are TGTGCCAGTTACAGGGTGGTGGACACTGAAGCTTTCTTT.

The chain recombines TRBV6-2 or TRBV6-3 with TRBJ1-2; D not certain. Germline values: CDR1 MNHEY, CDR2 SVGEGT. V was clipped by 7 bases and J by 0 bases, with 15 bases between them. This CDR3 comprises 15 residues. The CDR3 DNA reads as TGTGCCAGCACCCCCGGGGATTCCTCTAACTATGGCTACACCTTC. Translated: CASTPGDSSNYGYTF.

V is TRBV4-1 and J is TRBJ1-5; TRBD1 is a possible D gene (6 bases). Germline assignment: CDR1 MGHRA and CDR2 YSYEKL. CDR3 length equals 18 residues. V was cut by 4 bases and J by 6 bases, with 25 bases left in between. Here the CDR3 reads CASSRQIQGSGEGQPQHF. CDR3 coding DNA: TGCGCCAGCAGCCGGCAGATTCAGGGTTCAGGGGAGGGTCAGCCCCAGCATTTT.

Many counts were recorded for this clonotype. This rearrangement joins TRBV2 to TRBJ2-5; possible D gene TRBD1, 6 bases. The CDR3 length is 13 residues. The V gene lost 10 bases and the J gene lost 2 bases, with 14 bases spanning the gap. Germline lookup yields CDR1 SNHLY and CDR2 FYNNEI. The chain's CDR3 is CANEGELQETQYF. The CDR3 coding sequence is TGTGCCAACGAGGGGGAACTGCAAGAGACCCAGTACTTC.

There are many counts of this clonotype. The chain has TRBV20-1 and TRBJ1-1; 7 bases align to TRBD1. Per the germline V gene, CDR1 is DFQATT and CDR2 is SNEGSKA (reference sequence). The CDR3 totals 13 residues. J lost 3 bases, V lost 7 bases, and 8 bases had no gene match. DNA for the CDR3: TGCAGTGGACCGACAGGGTGGGACACTGAAGCTTTCTTT. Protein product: CSGPTGWDTEAFF.

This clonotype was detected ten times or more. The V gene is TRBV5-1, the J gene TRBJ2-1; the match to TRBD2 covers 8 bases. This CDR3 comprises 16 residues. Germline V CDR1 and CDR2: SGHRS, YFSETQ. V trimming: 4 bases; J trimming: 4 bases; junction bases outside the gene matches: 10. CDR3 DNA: TGCGCCAGCAGCGGAGATGCGGCGGGAGGTTACAATGAGCAGTTCTTC. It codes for CASSGDAAGGYNEQFF.

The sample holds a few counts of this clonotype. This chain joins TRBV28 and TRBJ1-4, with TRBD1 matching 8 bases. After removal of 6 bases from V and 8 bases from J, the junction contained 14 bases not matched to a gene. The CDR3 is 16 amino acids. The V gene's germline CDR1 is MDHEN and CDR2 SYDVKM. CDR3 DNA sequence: TGTGCCAGCAGCTTACCCAAGACAGGGGAGGGAGAAAAACTGTTTTTT. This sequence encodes CASSLPKTGEGEKLFF. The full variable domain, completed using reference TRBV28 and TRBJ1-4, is DVKVTQSSRYLVKRTGEKVFLECVQDMDHENMFWYRQDPGLGLRLIYFSYDVKMKEKGDIPEGYSVSREKKERFSLILESASTNQTSMYLCASSLPKTGEGEKLFFGSGTQLSVL.

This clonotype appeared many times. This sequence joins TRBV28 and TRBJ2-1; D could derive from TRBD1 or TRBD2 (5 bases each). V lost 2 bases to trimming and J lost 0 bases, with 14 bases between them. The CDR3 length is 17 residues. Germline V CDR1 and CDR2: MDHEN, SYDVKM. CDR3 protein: CASSLDRGLASYNEQFF. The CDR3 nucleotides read TGTGCCAGCAGTTTAGATCGGGGCCTAGCCTCCTACAATGAGCAGTTCTTC. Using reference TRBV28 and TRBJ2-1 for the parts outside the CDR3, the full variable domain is DVKVTQSSRYLVKRTGEKVFLECVQDMDHENMFWYRQDPGLGLRLIYFSYDVKMKEKGDIPEGYSVSREKKERFSLILESASTNQTSMYLCASSLDRGLASYNEQFFGPGTRLTVL.

The CDR3 protein is CASSPSGNSPLHF. CDR3 in DNA: TGCGCCAGCAGCCCGAGTGGCAATTCACCCCTCCACTTT. This chain connects TRBV5-1 to TRBJ1-6; D not certain. The germline V gene has CDR1 SGHRS and CDR2 YFSETQ. The ends were cut back, 4 bases at V and 7 bases at J, with 9 bases in the middle. The CDR3 extends over 13 amino acids. The full variable domain, its missing parts supplied by reference TRBV5-1 and TRBJ1-6, is KAGVTQTPRYLIKTRGQQVTLSCSPISGHRSVSWYQQTPGQGLQFLFEYFSETQRNKGNFPGRFSGRQFSNSRSEMNVSTLELGDSALYLCASSPSGNSPLHFGNGTRLTVT.

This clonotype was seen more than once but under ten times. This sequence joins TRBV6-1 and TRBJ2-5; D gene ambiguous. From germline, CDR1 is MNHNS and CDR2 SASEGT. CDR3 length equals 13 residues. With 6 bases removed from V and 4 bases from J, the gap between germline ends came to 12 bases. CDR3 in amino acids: CASREPGAETQYF. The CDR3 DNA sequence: TGTGCCAGCAGGGAACCCGGAGCAGAGACCCAGTACTTC.

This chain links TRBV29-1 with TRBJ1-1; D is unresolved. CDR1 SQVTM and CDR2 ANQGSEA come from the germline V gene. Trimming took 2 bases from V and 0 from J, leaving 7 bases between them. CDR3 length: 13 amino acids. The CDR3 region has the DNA TGCAGCGTTGAAATTGGAGTGAACACTGAAGCTTTCTTT. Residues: CSVEIGVNTEAFF.

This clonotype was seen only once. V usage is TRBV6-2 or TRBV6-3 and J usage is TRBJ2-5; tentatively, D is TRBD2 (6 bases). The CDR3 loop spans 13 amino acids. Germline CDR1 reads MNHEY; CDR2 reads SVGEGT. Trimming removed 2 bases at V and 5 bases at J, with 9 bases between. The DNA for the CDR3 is TGTGCCAGCAGTTACACTAGCCGTGAGACCCAGTACTTC. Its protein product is CASSYTSRETQYF.